This T cell receptor (beta chain) was recorded in a study of STAT5B mutations in CD4+ large granular lymphocyte leukemia. Whole-study findings and limits: No patients shared main leukemic clonotypes, though roughly 25% appeared at low frequency elsewhere. Top patient clones used TRBV06 genes more often: 8/27 versus 2/35 in controls.

Comments on this clone: Its antigen is not identified.

Per germline, CDR1 KGHSH and CDR2 LQKENI. This CDR3 is built from 12 residues. V lost 5 bases and J 3 bases, leaving 8 bases between the germline ends. The table came from immunoSEQ multiplex PCR; TCRdb's copy has only in-frame clones and leaves some out. The sample yields 31,000 or so clones, roughly nine tenths seen once. The receptor was derived from a human donor in good health. This sequence joins TRBV18 and TRBJ2-7, with D maybe TRBD1 (6 bases). Sequencing was carried out using CD4+ T cells from blood buffy coats. CDR3 sequence (DNA): TGTGCCAGCTCAAAGGACAGCTACGAGCAGTACTTC. This codes for CASSKDSYEQYF.